The entry that follows covers one TCR beta chain sequence. This sample is drawn from a study of blood T cell repertoires in COVID-19. About the research overall: COVID-19 samples from acute and convalescent phases originated in the United States, Italy and Spain. Sample material is recorded as cDNA or gDNA derived from T cells, B-cell-depleted T cells, or PBMCs.

CDR1 is SEHNR, CDR2 FQNEAQ, per germline (reference sequence). The CDR3 is 14 residues long. Trimming took off 5 bases at V and 6 bases at J, with 11 bases between the two ends. Residents of about 25 US areas, aged roughly 18 to 89 years, made up the participants. Within 2 weeks of study entry, exposed participants had contacted a PCR-confirmed or clinician-diagnosed COVID-19 case. Generated by immunoSEQ multiplex PCR, the TCRdb table keeps only in-frame clones and is missing some. Here the sample spans about 150,000 clones, over 80% being singletons. This clonotype was sampled from a man in his 70s who had been exposed to COVID-19. The chain couples TRBV7-9 to TRBJ1-6; D is possibly TRBD1 (5 bases). Sequenced input: PBMCs or T cells enriched from blood (not recorded which). Here the CDR3 reads CASSPAGSNSPLHF. The CDR3 DNA is TGTGCCAGCAGCCCGGCAGGGTCTAATTCACCCCTCCACTTT.